This T cell receptor (beta chain) was obtained from a study of T cell responses to AZD1222 COVID-19 vaccine. Findings of the study overall: The study found vaccine-associated CD4 TCRs spanning spike, dominant at 160-218 and 743-854. Nearly half of spike-specific TCRs reportedly go after variant regions that carry no mutations.

Clones were read by immunoSEQ multiplex PCR, and TCRdb kept only the in-frame ones, dropping some. The sample carries roughly 120,000 clones, 86% recorded once. The V gene lost 5 bases and the J gene lost 4 bases, with 12 bases spanning the gap. From germline, CDR1 is SEHNR and CDR2 FQNEAQ (reference sequence). The CDR3 is 13 residues long. As to this clone: Its antigen is undetermined.

The receptor's source is an adult in good health. Sample: peripheral blood, taken on day 0 of AZD1222 vaccination. The rearrangement joins TRBV7-9 to TRBJ2-7; D remains unclear. The CDR3 spells CASSPSREYEQYF. For the CDR3, the DNA is TGTGCCAGCAGCCCCTCCCGTGAGTACGAGCAGTACTTC.